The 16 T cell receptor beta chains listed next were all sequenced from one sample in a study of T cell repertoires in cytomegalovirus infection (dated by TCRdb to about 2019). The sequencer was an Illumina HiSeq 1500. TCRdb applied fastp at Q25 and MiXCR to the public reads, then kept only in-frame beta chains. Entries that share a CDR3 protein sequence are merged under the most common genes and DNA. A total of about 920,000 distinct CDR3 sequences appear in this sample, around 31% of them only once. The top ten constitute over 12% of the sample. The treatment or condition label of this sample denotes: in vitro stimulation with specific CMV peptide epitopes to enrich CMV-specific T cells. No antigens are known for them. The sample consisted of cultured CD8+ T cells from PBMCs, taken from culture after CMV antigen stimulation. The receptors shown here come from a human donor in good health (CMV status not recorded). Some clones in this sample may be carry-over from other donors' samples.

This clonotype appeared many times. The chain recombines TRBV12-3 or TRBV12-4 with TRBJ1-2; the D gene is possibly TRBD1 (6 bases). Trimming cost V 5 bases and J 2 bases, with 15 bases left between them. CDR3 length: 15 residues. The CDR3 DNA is TGTGCCAGCAGTCCGGGACATCCAGGGAACTATGGCTACACCTTC. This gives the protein CASSPGHPGNYGYTF.

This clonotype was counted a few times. The CDR3 region is CATSVQGPVARYTEAFF. The CDR3 region has the DNA TGTGCCACCAGCGTACAAGGACCTGTAGCCCGATACACTGAAGCTTTCTTT. The rearrangement links TRBV15 to TRBJ1-1; D not resolved. This CDR3 contains 17 residues. Germline V gene data show CDR1 as LNHNV and CDR2 as YYDKDF (reference sequence). The ends were cut back, 5 bases at V and 3 bases at J, with 22 bases in the middle.

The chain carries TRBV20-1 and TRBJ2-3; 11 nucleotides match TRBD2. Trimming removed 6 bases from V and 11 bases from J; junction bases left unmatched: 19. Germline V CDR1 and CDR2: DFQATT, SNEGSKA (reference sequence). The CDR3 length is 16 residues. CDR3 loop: CSARLLLGSGGVVQYF. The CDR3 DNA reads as TGCAGTGCCCGCCTGTTGTTGGGTAGCGGGGGGGTCGTGCAGTATTTT.

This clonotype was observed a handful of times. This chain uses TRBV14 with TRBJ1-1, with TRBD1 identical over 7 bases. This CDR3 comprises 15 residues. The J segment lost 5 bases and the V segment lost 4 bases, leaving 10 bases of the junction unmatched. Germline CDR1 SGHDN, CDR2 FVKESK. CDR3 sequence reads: CASSRARQGGTEAFF. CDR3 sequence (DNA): TGTGCCAGCAGCCGAGCGAGACAGGGAGGAACTGAAGCTTTCTTT.

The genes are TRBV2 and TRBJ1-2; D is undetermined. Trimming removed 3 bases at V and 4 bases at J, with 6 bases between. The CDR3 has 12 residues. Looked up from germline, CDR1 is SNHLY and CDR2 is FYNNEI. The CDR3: CASSDGPYGYTF. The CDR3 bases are TGTGCCAGCAGTGACGGGCCCTATGGCTACACCTTC.

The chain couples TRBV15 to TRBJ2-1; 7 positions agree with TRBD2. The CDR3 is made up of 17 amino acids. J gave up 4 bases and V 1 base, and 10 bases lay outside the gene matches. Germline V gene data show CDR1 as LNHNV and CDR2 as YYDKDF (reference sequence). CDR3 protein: CATSRAGGSPPYNEQFF. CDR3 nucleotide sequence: TGTGCCACCAGCAGAGCGGGGGGATCTCCCCCGTACAATGAGCAGTTCTTC.

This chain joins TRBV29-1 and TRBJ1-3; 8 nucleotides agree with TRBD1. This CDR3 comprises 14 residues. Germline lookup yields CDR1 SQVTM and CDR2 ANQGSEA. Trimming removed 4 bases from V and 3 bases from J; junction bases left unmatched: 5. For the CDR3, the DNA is TGCAGCGTTGCCGGGACAGGTGATGGAAACACCATATATTTT. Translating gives CSVAGTGDGNTIYF.

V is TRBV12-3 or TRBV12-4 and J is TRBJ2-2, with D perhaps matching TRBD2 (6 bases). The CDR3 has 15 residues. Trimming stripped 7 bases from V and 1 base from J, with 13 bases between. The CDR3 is CASIPGTQNTGELFF. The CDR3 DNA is TGTGCCAGCATTCCCGGGACTCAGAACACCGGGGAGCTGTTTTTT.

The CDR3 loop is CASSSWGGDTDTQYF. The DNA of the CDR3 is TGTGCCAGCAGTTCCTGGGGGGGGGACACAGATACGCAGTATTTT. The chain couples TRBV27 to TRBJ2-3, with 7 positions matching TRBD2. CDR3 size: 15 residues. Germline V gene sequence: CDR1 MNHEY, CDR2 SMNVEV (reference sequence). Germline trimming cut 4 bases from V and 2 bases from J; bases unmatched to any gene: 6.

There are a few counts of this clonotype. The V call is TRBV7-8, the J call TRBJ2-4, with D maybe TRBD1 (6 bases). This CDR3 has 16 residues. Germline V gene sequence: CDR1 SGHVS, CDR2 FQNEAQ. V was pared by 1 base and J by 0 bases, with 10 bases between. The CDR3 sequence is CASSLGTGLAKNIQYF. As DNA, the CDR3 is TGTGCCAGCAGCTTAGGAACAGGGCTAGCCAAAAACATTCAGTACTTC.

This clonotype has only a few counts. The CDR3 DNA reads TGCGCCAGCAGCCCCGGGGCCGTCGGTCAGCCCCAGCATTTT. It specifies CASSPGAVGQPQHF. The rearrangement joins TRBV4-1 to TRBJ1-5, with a possible D match to TRBD1 (5 bases). Trimming pared 4 bases from V and 6 bases from J, leaving 13 bases between. Germline CDR1 reads MGHRA; CDR2 reads YSYEKL. CDR3 size: 14 residues.

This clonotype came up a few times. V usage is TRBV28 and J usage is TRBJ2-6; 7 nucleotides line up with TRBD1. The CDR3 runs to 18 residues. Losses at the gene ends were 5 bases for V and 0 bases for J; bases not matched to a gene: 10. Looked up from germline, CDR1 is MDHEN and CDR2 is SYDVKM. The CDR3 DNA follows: TGTGCCAGCAGTCATGACAGGGTCTCCACCTCTGGGGCCAACGTCCTGACTTTC. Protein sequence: CASSHDRVSTSGANVLTF.

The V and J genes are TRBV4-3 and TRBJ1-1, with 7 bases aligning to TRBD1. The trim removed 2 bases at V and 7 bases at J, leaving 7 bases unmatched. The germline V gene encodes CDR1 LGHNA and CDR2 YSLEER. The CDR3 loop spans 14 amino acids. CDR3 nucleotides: TGCGCCAGCAGCCAAACCCCCCCAGGGGGTGAAGCTTTCTTT. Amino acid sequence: CASSQTPPGGEAFF.

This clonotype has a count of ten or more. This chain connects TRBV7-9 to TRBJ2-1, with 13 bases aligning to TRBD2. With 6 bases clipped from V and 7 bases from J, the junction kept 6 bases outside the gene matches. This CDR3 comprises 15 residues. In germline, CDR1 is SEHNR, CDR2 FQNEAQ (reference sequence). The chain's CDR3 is CASSELAGGPNEQFF. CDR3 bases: TGTGCCAGCAGTGAACTAGCGGGGGGGCCGAATGAGCAGTTCTTC. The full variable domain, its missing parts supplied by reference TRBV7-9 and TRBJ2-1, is DTGVSQNPRHKITKRGQNVTFRCDPISEHNRLYWYRQTLGQGPEFLTYFQNEAQLEKSRLLSDRFSAERPKGSFSTLEIQRTEQGDSAMYLCASSELAGGPNEQFFGPGTRLTVL.

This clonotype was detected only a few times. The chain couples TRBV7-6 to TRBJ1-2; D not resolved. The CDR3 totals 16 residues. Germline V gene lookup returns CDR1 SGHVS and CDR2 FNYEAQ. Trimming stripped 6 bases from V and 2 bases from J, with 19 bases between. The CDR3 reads CASSPTSRTANYGYTF. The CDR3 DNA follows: TGTGCCAGCAGTCCTACCTCCCGGACGGCGAACTATGGCTACACCTTC.

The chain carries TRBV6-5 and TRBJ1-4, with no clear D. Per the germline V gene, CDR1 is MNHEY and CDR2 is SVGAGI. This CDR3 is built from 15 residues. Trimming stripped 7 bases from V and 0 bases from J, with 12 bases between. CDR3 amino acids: CASNWTDATNEKLFF. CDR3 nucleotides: TGTGCCAGCAACTGGACGGATGCAACTAATGAAAAACTGTTTTTT.